This T cell receptor beta chain was identified during a study of blood T cell repertoires in COVID-19. The germline CDR1 and CDR2 sequences are LGHNA and YSLEER. The CDR3 loop spans 15 amino acids. Details on this clone: A junction end diverges from the germline sequence, so it may reflect a read error.

The repertoire was sequenced with immunoSEQ multiplex PCR; TCRdb's copy has only in-frame clones and lacks some. This sample has over 150,000 clones; approximately 85% occur once, and the top ten carry 0.55% to 0.75%. Sequencing used peripheral blood. The clonotype was recovered from a man aged 55 to 69 with COVID-19, enrolled during active disease. The genes are TRBV4-3 and TRBJ1-1, with unresolved D. The chain's CDR3 is CASSLAMEGNTEAFF. The CDR3 DNA reads as TGCGCCAGTAGCCTTGCGATGGAGGGTAACACTGAAGCTTTCTTT.